This T cell receptor beta chain was identified during a study of early T cells in non-severe SARS-CoV-2 infection. Study overall: Chains were not paired, and sequencing was done on bulk RNA from unsorted whole blood. Study results and limitations: VDJdb matching, biased toward anti-spike CD8 responses, missed private and CD4 specificities.

Germline values: CDR1 ENHRY, CDR2 SYGVKD. The CDR3 runs to 15 residues. V was pared by 6 bases and J by 3 bases, with 18 bases between. Molecules of cDNA were individually given unique molecular identifiers that were attached to them. One entry per CDR3 protein, called by TCRdb with MiXCR from the 5' RACE reads. Of 70,000 to 85,000 distinct CDR3 sequences in the sample, roughly 12% were seen once. As to this clonotype: The target antigen is unknown.

This TCR derives from an adult who was a healthcare worker with PCR-confirmed SARS-CoV-2 infection or an uninfected control (not recorded which). The donor label of this sample is uncertain. V gene TRBV10-3 combines with J gene TRBJ2-7, with D possibly TRBD1 on 5 matching bases. This specimen consisted of whole blood, obtained at baseline. The CDR3 region is CAIRRTQDHLYEQYF. The CDR3 DNA reads TGTGCCATCAGGAGGACACAGGACCATCTCTACGAGCAGTACTTC.